These 7 T cell receptor beta chains were sequenced from one sample in a study of shared clonotypes between healthy human individuals. Libraries were prepared by immunoSEQ multiplex PCR; TCRdb keeps only in-frame clonotypes and omits some of them. The repertoire holds approximately 500,000 clones, with less than 96% as singletons. The sequenced sample consisted of naive CD4+ T cells sorted from blood. Indicated subset: CD45RA+ positively selected. The receptors derive from a woman aged 30 to 39 in good health.

This clone came up once. The genes are TRBV27 and TRBJ2-5, with 10 bases matching TRBD2. The assigned J gene may be wrong: the sequence end matches TRBJ2-7 better. This CDR3 contains 14 residues. Germline CDR1 reads MNHEY; CDR2 reads SMNVEV (reference sequence). CDR3 region: CASSRLAGHYEQYF. The CDR3 DNA reads as TGTGCCAGCTCCAGACTAGCGGGCCACTACGAGCAGTACTTC.

The V gene is TRBV4-1, the J gene TRBJ1-1, with D unclear. The CDR3 consists of 15 residues. Germline assignment: CDR1 MGHRA and CDR2 YSYEKL. The V gene lost 0 bases and the J gene lost 0 bases, with 8 bases spanning the gap. CDR3 nucleotides: TGCGCCAGCAGCCAAGACCCCACCATGAACACTGAAGCTTTCTTT. It encodes CASSQDPTMNTEAFF.

The chain couples TRBV29-1 to TRBJ2-7; D is uncertain. Looked up from germline, CDR1 is SQVTM and CDR2 is ANQGSEA. This CDR3 has 12 amino acids. V lost 4 bases to trimming and J lost 7 bases, with 14 bases between them. The chain's CDR3 is CSVVGLRWEQYF. The CDR3 DNA reads TGCAGCGTTGTGGGTCTCCGGTGGGAGCAGTACTTC.

The chain has TRBV7-3 and TRBJ1-3; 8 nucleotides agree with TRBD1. CDR1 is SGHTA and CDR2 is FQGTGA in the germline V gene. The CDR3 runs 15 residues. V was clipped by 4 bases and J by 4 bases; unmatched bases: 6. The CDR3 sequence is CASSSGQGGGNTIYF. Written as DNA, the CDR3 is TGTGCCAGCAGCTCCGGACAGGGTGGCGGAAACACCATATATTTT.

This chain connects TRBV7-2 to TRBJ2-4, with D possibly matching TRBD2 (6 bases). Germline loops: CDR1 SGHTA, CDR2 FQGNSA. The CDR3 spans 15 residues. The ends were cut back, 5 bases at V and 4 bases at J, with 15 bases in the middle. CDR3 bases: TGTGCCAGCAGCGCGGCCGGGACTCTAAAAAACATTCAGTACTTC. It is translated as CASSAAGTLKNIQYF. Complete variable domain (other parts from reference TRBV7-2 and TRBJ2-4): GAGVSQSPSNKVTEKGKDVELRCDPISGHTALYWYRQSLGQGLEFLIYFQGNSAPDKSGLPSDRFSAERTGGSVSTLTIQRTQQEDSAVYLCASSAAGTLKNIQYFGAGTRLSVL.

V is TRBV9 and J is TRBJ2-6; D is unresolved. This CDR3 has 14 residues. V was shortened by 2 bases and J by 2 bases, with 5 bases between the two germline ends. Germline values: CDR1 SGDLS, CDR2 YYNGEE. CDR3 sequence (DNA): TGTGCCAGCAGCGTTGGGACTGGGGCCAACGTCCTGACTTTC. Its protein product is CASSVGTGANVLTF.

The CDR3 DNA sequence: TGTGCCAGCAGTTACGCGCCTCTCTACGAGCAGTACTTC. This codes for CASSYAPLYEQYF. V usage is TRBV28 and J usage is TRBJ2-7; no clear D. The germline gives CDR1 MDHEN, CDR2 SYDVKM. V was cut by 4 bases and J by 3 bases, with 10 bases left in between. This CDR3 spans 13 amino acids.